This TCR beta chain derives from a study of T cells in women clearing cervical HPV infection. Background on the study: Controls gave blood once infection was undetectable; cases at lesion identification.

Each participant carried one incident cervical HPV16 infection only. A word on this clone: The read terminates 3 residues before the CDR3 end, so the remaining end is supplied by the germline J gene.

V lost 5 bases, J lost 4 bases, and 12 bases lay in between. Germline CDR1 reads DFQATT; CDR2 reads SNEGSKA (reference sequence). The CDR3 covers 13 residues. Measured with immunoSEQ multiplex PCR; TCRdb has only the in-frame clones, and not every one. This specimen shows roughly 48,000 clones; the ten leading clones hold roughly 1.6%. Sequenced material: blood buffy coat. This TCR came from a woman aged 18-70 years with a cervical HPV16 infection that either progressed to CIN3+ or cleared (not recorded which). This sequence joins TRBV20-1 and TRBJ2-1; D ambiguous. The CDR3 protein is CSARQDAYNEQFF. Partial CDR3 DNA: TGCAGTGCTCGACAAGACGCATACAATGAG.